The entry below describes one T cell receptor beta chain. V shed 6 bases and J shed 2 bases, with 8 bases lying between them. CDR3 length equals 13 residues. The germline gives CDR1 ENHRY, CDR2 SYGVKD. The sample originates from a study of cytomegalovirus exposure and HLA in healthy donors. PCR was performed using 60 Vbeta and 13 Jbeta primers. TCRdb's copy holds only in-frame clones and misses some; the assay was immunoSEQ multiplex PCR. The sample carries 150,000 to 200,000 clones, about 78% recorded once. The V call is TRBV10-3, the J call TRBJ1-5; D remains unclear. Sequences were obtained from PBMCs. This receptor was taken from a man aged 40-50 years in good health and CMV-seronegative. The CDR3 DNA reads as TGTGCCATCAGACCGGAGGGCAATCAGCCCCAGCATTTT. It yields the protein CAIRPEGNQPQHF.